These 10 T cell receptor beta chains came from one sample sequenced in a study of blood T cell repertoires in COVID-19. The table came from immunoSEQ multiplex PCR; TCRdb's copy has only in-frame clones and leaves some out. The table records tens of thousands of clones, roughly four fifths of them present only once. The sample comprised peripheral blood. Every receptor here comes from a man in his sixties or seventies with COVID-19, enrolled during active disease.

V and J are TRBV28 and TRBJ1-4, with a weak D call TRBD1 (5 bases). Germline CDR1 is MDHEN and CDR2 is SYDVKM. This CDR3 contains 13 residues. The ends were cut back, 7 bases at V and 6 bases at J, with 12 bases in the middle. In nucleotides, the CDR3 is TGTGCCAGCACTCCTTTAGGGGATGAAAAACTGTTTTTT. It encodes CASTPLGDEKLFF.

This rearrangement joins TRBV7-6 to TRBJ2-1; D possibly corresponds to TRBD2 (5 bases). This CDR3 spans 16 amino acids. Germline V gene sequence: CDR1 SGHVS, CDR2 FNYEAQ. The V and J ends lost 0 bases and 7 bases respectively, with 16 bases between them. CDR3 loop: CASSLAASPGRNEQFF. CDR3 bases: TGTGCCAGCAGCTTAGCCGCTAGCCCCGGGCGGAATGAGCAGTTCTTC. The complete variable domain, with remaining parts taken from reference TRBV7-6 and TRBJ2-1, reads GAGVSQSPRYKVTKRGQDVALRCDPISGHVSLYWYRQALGQGPEFLTYFNYEAQQDKSGLPNDRFSAERPEGSISTLTIQRTEQRDSAMYRCASSLAASPGRNEQFFGPGTRLTVL.

In its sample, this clone was seen a few times. The V gene is TRBV19, the J gene TRBJ2-1; 11 bases match TRBD2. Germline V gives CDR1 LNHDA, CDR2 SQIVND (reference sequence). This CDR3 has 19 amino acids. Trimming removed 4 bases from V and 1 base from J; junction bases left unmatched: 12. Here the CDR3 reads CASSTLAGGKDRSYNEQFF. The CDR3 region has the DNA TGTGCCAGTAGTACCCTAGCGGGAGGAAAAGACCGATCCTACAATGAGCAGTTCTTC.

The chain has TRBV7-2 and TRBJ2-7, with D possibly TRBD2 on 7 matching bases. The CDR3 covers 16 residues. V gave up 4 bases and J gave up 7 bases, with 23 bases separating them. The germline gives CDR1 SGHTA, CDR2 FQGNSA. In DNA form, the CDR3 reads TGTGCCAGCAGCTACGGAACTAGCGCGGGGGCAGGGGAGCAGTACTTC. Translating gives CASSYGTSAGAGEQYF. Complete variable domain (other parts from reference TRBV7-2 and TRBJ2-7): GAGVSQSPSNKVTEKGKDVELRCDPISGHTALYWYRQSLGQGLEFLIYFQGNSAPDKSGLPSDRFSAERTGGSVSTLTIQRTQQEDSAVYLCASSYGTSAGAGEQYFGPGTRLTVT.

This chain uses TRBV12-3 or TRBV12-4 with TRBJ1-3, with D possibly being TRBD1 (5 bases). The CDR3 runs 13 residues. With 6 bases removed from V and 8 bases from J, the gap between germline ends came to 14 bases. CDR3 protein: CASSQGNMDTIYF. As DNA, the CDR3 is TGTGCCAGCAGCCAGGGAAATATGGACACCATATATTTT.

The chain combines TRBV6-6 with TRBJ2-7; D ambiguous. Looked up from germline, CDR1 is MNHNY and CDR2 is SVGAGI (reference sequence). There are 13 residues in the CDR3. Between the trimmed V and J ends, which lost 7 bases and 3 bases, there was a span of 13 bases. The CDR3 here is CASTSLVGYEQYF. CDR3 DNA: TGTGCCAGCACCAGTCTAGTAGGCTACGAGCAGTACTTC.

V usage is TRBV9 and J usage is TRBJ2-1, with D unclear. The germline CDR1 and CDR2 sequences are SGDLS and YYNGEE. V dropped 7 bases and J dropped 5 bases, with 16 bases sitting between them. CDR3 length: 14 amino acids. The CDR3 region has the DNA TGTGCCAGCCGTGGCTCCGGGTGGGACAATGAGCAGTTCTTC. This sequence encodes CASRGSGWDNEQFF.

The CDR3 protein is CACCLQGVEGYTF. CDR3 nucleotides: TGTGCCTGCTGTTTACAGGGGGTAGAGGGCTACACCTTC. The chain carries TRBV6-5 and TRBJ1-2; 8 bases map to TRBD1. Trimming took 11 bases from V and 8 from J; bases not matched to a gene: 13. CDR1 and CDR2 (germline): MNHEY, SVGAGI. CDR3 length: 13 residues.

This chain connects TRBV19 to TRBJ1-2, with 8 bases fitting TRBD1. Germline V gives CDR1 LNHDA, CDR2 SQIVND (reference sequence). The V segment lost 10 bases and the J segment 8 bases; nucleotides outside the gene matches: 9. The CDR3 contains 12 residues. This CDR3 is CATSDRELGYTF. The CDR3 region has the DNA TGTGCCACCTCGGACAGGGAACTCGGCTACACCTTC.

CDR3 DNA: TGTGCCAGCAGCTTGAGGCTAGCGGACAATGAGCAGTTCTTC. It specifies CASSLRLADNEQFF. This chain uses TRBV5-4 with TRBJ2-1; 7 bases map to TRBD2. The CDR3 covers 14 residues. Germline V lookup: CDR1 SGHNT, CDR2 YYREEE (reference sequence). J was trimmed by 5 bases and V by 1 base; bases with no gene match: 3.